This T cell receptor beta chain emerged from a study of PD-L1 blockade in urothelial cancer. Across the whole study: The median number of T cells present in blood samples was some 140,000.

Patients suffered from locally advanced or metastatic urothelial carcinoma. The study collected 1 to 8 samples per patient, pretreatment and on-treatment. The table came from immunoSEQ multiplex PCR; TCRdb's copy has only in-frame clones and leaves some out. The sample yields 50,000 to 55,000 clones, about 80% seen once. This clone was observed once. The material was PBMCs, obtained around atezolizumab (anti-PD-L1) treatment. This receptor was obtained from a man in his 70s with urothelial cancer.

The CDR3 spells CASSPVAGGGYEQYF. The CDR3 nucleotides read TGTGCCAGCAGCCCGGTCGCCGGGGGGGGCTACGAGCAGTACTTC. The chain joins TRBV5-6 to TRBJ2-7; TRBD2 matches at 8 bases. The CDR3 consists of 15 residues. Germline V lookup: CDR1 SGHDT, CDR2 YYEEEE. The ends lost 4 bases at V and 3 bases at J; junction bases unmatched: 9.